Listed here is a single T cell receptor (beta chain). These data belong to a study of T cell responses to AZD1222 COVID-19 vaccine. Clones were sequenced by immunoSEQ multiplex PCR, and TCRdb holds only the in-frame ones, with some missing. This table has 90,000 to 150,000 clones, around 83% appearing once. CDR1 and CDR2 (germline): SQVTM, ANQGSEA. Trimming took 4 bases from V and 4 from J; bases not matched to a gene: 7. The CDR3 covers 14 residues. V and J are TRBV29-1 and TRBJ2-3; 8 bases agree with TRBD2. Sequences were derived from peripheral blood, sampled 28 days after the second AZD1222 dose. This receptor was obtained from an adult who received the AZD1222 COVID-19 vaccine. The CDR3 region is CSVGAGAQADTQYF. For the CDR3, the DNA is TGCAGCGTTGGAGCGGGAGCCCAGGCAGATACGCAGTATTTT.